Below, 32 T cell receptor beta chains from the same sample are listed, as sequenced in a study of OX40 agonist ivuxolimab in advanced cancers. Libraries were prepared through the immunoSEQ multiplex PCR assay. TCRdb holds this immuneACCESS table with in-frame rearrangements only. Some clones are missing; in checked studies, unresolved V genes explain under half, and the rest has no known cause. The sample contains over 45,000 clones, more than 80% of them found a single time. The top ten constitute approximately 2.8% of the sample. This material consisted of CD4+ or CD8+ T cells sorted from blood, taken in a trial of the OX40 agonist ivuxolimab. The receptors were gathered from an adult with an advanced solid tumor such as melanoma, head and neck, liver or kidney cancer.

This chain uses TRBV10-3 with TRBJ2-6; no reliable D call. This CDR3 region has 16 residues. Between the trimmed V and J ends, which lost 0 bases and 4 bases, there was a span of 10 bases. Germline CDR1 is ENHRY and CDR2 is SYGVKD. The CDR3 protein is CAISESPDGGANVLTF. The CDR3 DNA reads TGTGCCATCAGTGAGTCGCCGGATGGCGGGGCCAACGTCCTGACTTTC.

The chain employs TRBV6-1 and TRBJ1-1, with D unresolved. The V and J ends lost 8 bases and 2 bases respectively, with 9 bases between them. In germline, CDR1 is MNHNS, CDR2 SASEGT. The CDR3 length is 12 residues. CDR3 coding DNA: TGTGCCAGCCGGAGGAAAAACACTGAAGCTTTCTTT. This gives the protein CASRRKNTEAFF.

This clone has a handful of counts. The chain links TRBV29-1 to TRBJ1-2; unclear D gene. The CDR3 consists of 12 residues. CDR1 and CDR2 from the germline V gene are SQVTM and ANQGSEA. The V and J ends lost 3 bases and 5 bases respectively, with 10 bases between them. The CDR3 region is CSVEGVLYGYTF. The DNA of the CDR3 is TGCAGCGTTGAGGGAGTTCTATATGGCTACACCTTC.

The rearrangement links TRBV5-5 to TRBJ2-7; 11 nucleotides match TRBD1. The J segment lost 3 bases and the V segment lost 3 bases, leaving 5 bases of the junction unmatched. Germline-derived CDR1 and CDR2 are SGHKS and YYEKEE (reference sequence). The CDR3 has 15 residues. The CDR3 loop reads CASSYSGTGGYEQYF. The CDR3 DNA follows: TGTGCCAGCAGCTACTCCGGGACAGGGGGCTACGAGCAGTACTTC.

The chain recombines TRBV18 with TRBJ1-2, with D hard to call. The V end lost 2 bases, the J end lost 8 bases, and 9 bases lay between the germline ends. The CDR3 has 12 amino acids. Germline loops: CDR1 KGHSH, CDR2 LQKENI. CDR3 protein: CASSPDDKGYTF. The CDR3 DNA follows: TGTGCCAGCTCACCAGATGATAAGGGCTACACCTTC.

The J gene is TRBJ2-3, the V gene TRBV10-3; 10 bases line up with TRBD2. The J segment lost 6 bases and the V segment lost 4 bases, leaving 22 bases of the junction unmatched. CDR1 and CDR2 from the germline V gene are ENHRY and SYGVKD. The CDR3 is 20 residues long. The CDR3 DNA follows: TGTGCCATCAGTGCGCGAGGGGGGCCTAGCGGGAGCGTCTCGCCCGATACGCAGTATTTT. It encodes CAISARGGPSGSVSPDTQYF.

There are a few counts of this clone. The V and J genes are TRBV30 and TRBJ2-1; TRBD2 matches 11 bases. Germline-derived CDR1 and CDR2 are GTSNPN and SVGIG (reference sequence). This CDR3 has 16 amino acids. V lost 1 base and J lost 3; bases outside the gene matches: 5. The CDR3 reads CAWSDPGTSGYNEQFF. In DNA, the CDR3 is TGTGCCTGGAGTGATCCCGGGACTAGCGGCTACAATGAGCAGTTCTTC.

J is TRBJ2-1 and V is TRBV2; weak D call: TRBD2 (6 bases). This CDR3 comprises 15 residues. The germline CDR1 and CDR2 sequences are SNHLY and FYNNEI. With 3 bases removed from V and 1 base from J, the gap between germline ends came to 10 bases. The CDR3 spells CASSEEGSSYNEQFF. The CDR3 bases are TGTGCCAGCAGTGAGGAGGGCAGTTCCTACAATGAGCAGTTCTTC.

The chain has TRBV28 and TRBJ2-7, with 8 bases fitting TRBD1. The CDR3 is 15 amino acids. V shed 5 bases, J shed 2 bases, and the junction held 8 bases outside the gene matches. Looked up from germline, CDR1 is MDHEN and CDR2 is SYDVKM. The CDR3 DNA reads TGTGCCAGCAGTCGACCGGGACAGGCTGCCTACGAGCAGTACTTC. Amino acid sequence: CASSRPGQAAYEQYF.

The rearrangement joins TRBV29-1 to TRBJ2-3, with D hard to call. CDR1 SQVTM and CDR2 ANQGSEA come from the germline V gene. V lost 4 bases and J lost 1, with 9 bases in between. The CDR3 spans 13 residues. CDR3 sequence reads: CSVAFPGTDTQYF. As DNA, the CDR3 is TGCAGCGTTGCGTTTCCGGGCACAGATACGCAGTATTTT.

This CDR3 reads CASSYRGPAGYTF. Here the CDR3 DNA reads TGTGCCAGCAGTTACAGGGGCCCGGCTGGCTACACCTTC. V and J are TRBV6-5 and TRBJ1-2, with D possibly being TRBD1 (5 bases). Trimming took off 2 bases at V and 7 bases at J, with 11 bases between the two ends. CDR1 MNHEY and CDR2 SVGAGI come from the germline V gene. The CDR3 covers 13 residues.

The V gene is TRBV7-2, the J gene TRBJ2-7; D remains ambiguous. Trimming took off 4 bases at V and 0 bases at J, with 10 bases between the two ends. Germline-derived CDR1 and CDR2 are SGHTA and FQGNSA. This CDR3 spans 14 amino acids. The CDR3 nucleotides read TGTGCCAGCAGCTCCCAACCGGGCTCCTACGAGCAGTACTTC. Translated: CASSSQPGSYEQYF.

The chain carries TRBV13 and TRBJ2-1; unclear D gene. CDR1 and CDR2 (germline): PRHDT, FYEKMQ (reference sequence). Trimming stripped 8 bases from V and 5 bases from J, with 16 bases between. This CDR3 has 14 amino acids. The CDR3 sequence: CASRDTELNNEQFF. CDR3 DNA: TGTGCCAGCCGAGACACGGAGCTTAACAATGAGCAGTTCTTC.

The V gene is TRBV5-3, the J gene TRBJ1-1; the D is unclear. TRBV5-3 is an ORF; its function is uncertain. The ends were cut back, 8 bases at V and 6 bases at J, with 17 bases in the middle. The CDR3 has 13 residues. The CDR3 is CASSQESYSEAFF. The DNA for the CDR3 is TGTGCCAGCAGCCAGGAGTCGTACTCTGAAGCTTTCTTT.

The CDR3: CASSTTGGVGEKLFF. As DNA, the CDR3 is TGTGCCAGCAGCACGACAGGGGGAGTCGGTGAAAAACTGTTTTTT. The V and J genes are TRBV11-2 and TRBJ1-4; 9 nucleotides align to TRBD1. The CDR3 extends over 15 amino acids. Germline V gives CDR1 SGHAT, CDR2 FQNNGV. J was trimmed by 7 bases and V by 5 bases; bases with no gene match: 8.

The chain joins TRBV7-6 to TRBJ2-7; TRBD2 agrees at 9 bases. The ends lost 5 bases at V and 4 bases at J; junction bases unmatched: 12. The CDR3 sequence is 16 residues long. Germline lookup yields CDR1 SGHVS and CDR2 FNYEAQ. The CDR3 DNA is TGTGCCAGCAGCCCGGAGGGCGGGAGGGATAGGTACGAGCAGTACTTC. Its protein is CASSPEGGRDRYEQYF.

This chain links TRBV6-5 with TRBJ1-5; D uncertain. Trimming pared 2 bases from V and 4 bases from J, leaving 6 bases between. This CDR3 region has 13 residues. CDR1 is MNHEY, CDR2 SVGAGI, per germline. CDR3 amino acids: CASSYTSNQPQHF. The CDR3 bases are TGTGCCAGCAGTTACACGTCAAATCAGCCCCAGCATTTT.

On this clone: A junction end diverges from the germline sequence, so it may reflect a read error. The rearrangement joins TRBV5-5 to TRBJ2-3; perhaps TRBD2 as D (5 bases). This CDR3 has 15 residues. Germline lookup yields CDR1 SGHKS and CDR2 YYEKEE (reference sequence). CDR3 sequence: CAGSPGRGSTDTQYF. CDR3 bases: TGTGCCGGCAGCCCCGGACGGGGAAGCACAGATACGCAGTATTTT. Filled out from reference TRBV5-5 and TRBJ2-3, the complete variable domain reads DAGVTQSPTHLIKTRGQQVTLRCSPISGHKSVSWYQQVLGQGPQFIFQYYEKEERGRGNFPDRFSARQFPNYSSELNVNALLLGDSALYLCAGSPGRGSTDTQYFGPGTRLTVL.

The chain has TRBV10-2 and TRBJ1-5; D may be TRBD1 (5 bases). The CDR3 has 13 amino acids. Deletions cut 9 bases from V and 0 bases from J, with 9 bases between. Germline CDR1 reads WSHSY; CDR2 reads SAAADI. Here the CDR3 reads CASTGISNQPQHF. Written as DNA, the CDR3 is TGCGCCAGTACAGGCATTAGCAATCAGCCCCAGCATTTT.

In its sample, this clone is medium-sized. The chain has TRBV6-1 and TRBJ1-1, with D perhaps TRBD1 (6 bases). Trimming stripped 5 bases from V and 4 bases from J, with 14 bases between. Germline-derived CDR1 and CDR2 are MNHNS and SASEGT. CDR3 length: 14 amino acids. The CDR3 is CASSLHRDGTEAFF. CDR3 DNA: TGTGCCAGCAGTTTGCACAGGGACGGCACTGAAGCTTTCTTT.

This clone occurred a few times. The rearrangement links TRBV28 to TRBJ1-2; TRBD1 might be the D (6 bases). The CDR3 is 14 amino acids. V dropped 9 bases and J dropped 2 bases, with 16 bases sitting between them. Germline CDR1 reads MDHEN; CDR2 reads SYDVKM. CDR3 nucleotides: TGTGCCAGTACACCCTCCACAGGGAACTATGGCTACACCTTC. Translated, it gives CASTPSTGNYGYTF.

The genes are TRBV19 and TRBJ2-5; weak D call: TRBD1 (6 bases). Trimming left V 5 bases short and J 5 bases short, with 24 bases between. Germline assignment: CDR1 LNHDA and CDR2 SQIVND (reference sequence). There are 17 residues in the CDR3. The CDR3 region is CASSQGRAVGGGETQYF. The CDR3 bases are TGTGCCAGTAGTCAGGGGCGAGCGGTCGGTGGTGGGGAGACCCAGTACTTC.

The chain carries TRBV21-1 and TRBJ2-7; the D call in the table, TRBD1, was not verified against the DNA. TRBV21-1 is tagged as a pseudogene. The CDR3 has 17 amino acids. This CDR3 is CASSNDRGQVHSYEQYF. Here the CDR3 DNA reads TGTGCCAGCAGCAACGACAGGGGGCAGGTTCACTCCTACGAGCAGTACTTC.

V is TRBV5-1 and J is TRBJ2-3; tentative D call: TRBD2 (5 bases). Germline CDR1 is SGHRS and CDR2 is YFSETQ. This CDR3 has 16 residues. The V and J ends lost 2 bases and 0 bases respectively, with 13 bases between them. The CDR3, as DNA: TGCGCCAGCAGCTTACCGAGCGGCTCGAGCACAGATACGCAGTATTTT. Its protein product is CASSLPSGSSTDTQYF.

The chain combines TRBV2 with TRBJ1-3; D is perhaps TRBD1 (6 bases). V shed 1 base and J shed 2 bases, with 6 bases lying between them. The CDR3 loop spans 14 amino acids. Germline V lookup: CDR1 SNHLY, CDR2 FYNNEI. CDR3 protein: CASSEGTAGNTIYF. CDR3 bases: TGTGCCAGCAGTGAAGGGACAGCTGGAAACACCATATATTTT.

This chain uses TRBV5-1 with TRBJ2-3; D gene unclear. The ends were cut back, 0 bases at V and 0 bases at J, with 8 bases in the middle. The CDR3 extends over 15 amino acids. Germline V gene sequence: CDR1 SGHRS, CDR2 YFSETQ. CDR3: CASSLEVASTDTQYF. The CDR3 nucleotides are TGCGCCAGCAGCTTGGAGGTGGCTAGCACAGATACGCAGTATTTT.

V gene TRBV15 combines with J gene TRBJ2-1, with TRBD2 identical over 7 bases. Trimming at V came to 0 bases and at J to 8 bases, leaving 10 bases not matched to a gene. The germline gives CDR1 LNHNV, CDR2 YYDKDF (reference sequence). CDR3 length equals 16 residues. CDR3 bases: TGTGCCACCAGCAGAGAGGGAGGCGGGAGTTGGTATGAGCAGTTCTTC. It yields the protein CATSREGGGSWYEQFF.

The rearrangement links TRBV4-1 to TRBJ2-7, with 10 bases identical to TRBD2. V shed 0 bases, J shed 12 bases, and the junction held 11 bases outside the gene matches. The germline CDR1 and CDR2 sequences are MGHRA and YSYEKL. This CDR3 spans 15 amino acids. The CDR3 sequence is CASSQEGLAGVPPYF. DNA of the CDR3: TGCGCCAGCAGCCAAGAGGGCCTAGCGGGGGTCCCTCCGTACTTC.

The genes are TRBV7-9 and TRBJ1-1, with TRBD1 identical over 7 bases. CDR3 length equals 13 residues. The trim removed 5 bases at V and 7 bases at J, leaving 7 bases unmatched. Per the germline V gene, CDR1 is SEHNR and CDR2 is FQNEAQ (reference sequence). CDR3 in amino acids: CASSKDRVGEAFF. In DNA form, the CDR3 reads TGTGCCAGCAGCAAAGACAGGGTAGGTGAAGCTTTCTTT.

The table lists this clone with a few counts. At one end, the junction sequence differs from germline, possibly due to a read error. The V call is TRBV30, the J call TRBJ1-2; D is undetermined. The CDR3 extends over 14 amino acids. Germline V CDR1 and CDR2: GTSNPN, SVGIG (reference sequence). CDR3 bases: TGTGCCTGGAGTCAGCGTCGGGCCGCCTATGGCCACACCTTC. Its translation: CAWSQRRAAYGHTF.

This chain uses TRBV19 with TRBJ2-2; TRBD2 agrees at 9 bases. Germline lookup yields CDR1 LNHDA and CDR2 SQIVND (reference sequence). There are 16 residues in the CDR3. The trim removed 5 bases at V and 3 bases at J, leaving 7 bases unmatched. The CDR3 DNA sequence: TGTGCCAGTAGTCGACAGCGGGGGGCTTACACCGGGGAGCTGTTTTTT. This encodes CASSRQRGAYTGELFF.

The CDR3 loop reads CATSSDLAGGQEQYF. CDR3 bases: TGTGCCACCAGCAGCGATCTCGCGGGAGGGCAAGAGCAGTACTTC. V gene TRBV15 combines with J gene TRBJ2-7; TRBD2 agrees at 9 bases. CDR3 size: 15 residues. Germline-derived CDR1 and CDR2 are LNHNV and YYDKDF (reference sequence). V lost 3 bases, J lost 7 bases, and 10 bases stayed unmatched.